The rows below give T cell receptor beta chains drawn from one sample of a study of blood T cell repertoires in COVID-19. Only in-frame clones appear in the TCRdb table, and some are missing; sequencing was by immunoSEQ multiplex PCR. The data contain about 190,000 clones, 80% of them singletons. Source material: peripheral blood. Receptor source: a man between 60 and 75 years old with acute or convalescent COVID-19. Each CDR3 is given with its conserved first and last residue. Each record gives: clone size, V gene, J gene, CDR3 protein. Clone sizes are given selectively: once, few, many, or a class where the clone is expanded.

>.|TRBV5-1|TRBJ2-3
CASSLKFSGIVSTSSTDTQYF
>.|TRBV7-9|TRBJ1-4
CASSPRQGREKLFF
>.|TRBV11-3|TRBJ2-2
CASSSVNTGELFF
>.|TRBV2|TRBJ2-7
CASSETSGGHITYEQYF
>.|TRBV27|TRBJ1-2
CASSPRQGYYGYTF
>.|TRBV5-1|TRBJ2-1
CASSLEGTSGGTGPNEQFF
>many|TRBV7-9|TRBJ2-2
CASSLTPGLRTGELFF
>.|TRBV11-3|TRBJ2-2
CASSLSGAELFF
>.|TRBV6-5|TRBJ2-7
CASRGQALGTYEQYF
>few|TRBV6-2/TRBV6-3|TRBJ2-1
CASSLRGEGYNEQFF
>.|TRBV6-5|TRBJ2-3
CASSSGTGVLDTQYF
>.|TRBV5-6|TRBJ1-2
CASSISDRGHGYTF
>.|TRBV30|TRBJ1-3
CAWRGSGRSGNTIYF
>.|TRBV7-2|TRBJ2-7
CASSFPGGGYEQYF
>.|TRBV7-2|TRBJ2-1
CASSLEGREPYNEQFF
>.|TRBV19|TRBJ2-3
CASSPRMSTTDTQYF
>.|TRBV27|TRBJ2-7
CASSSLALAGGSYEQYF
>.|TRBV5-1|TRBJ2-7
CASSLAGEGDEQYF
>.|TRBV6-2/TRBV6-3|TRBJ1-5
CASSYSMVRGLNQPQHF
>.|TRBV6-1|TRBJ1-2
CATNKEGDYGYTF
>.|TRBV7-3|TRBJ2-1
CASSLIPVRGYSYNEQFF
>.|TRBV2|TRBJ2-4
CASSAPSGGYLAKNIQYF
>.|TRBV6-5|TRBJ2-1
CASSSSSNEQFF
>.|TRBV5-4|TRBJ1-6
CASSPDRASPLHF
>.|TRBV3-1/TRBV3-2|TRBJ1-1
CASSKGGRGGEAFF
>.|TRBV19|TRBJ1-1
CASEDTEAFF
>.|TRBV11-3|TRBJ2-7
CASSFGTGEDEQYF
>.|TRBV29-1|TRBJ2-1
CSVDDRGDEQFF
>.|TRBV3-1/TRBV3-2|TRBJ1-2
CASSQPPGTGSGYGYTF
>.|TRBV2|TRBJ1-4
CASKPDYNEKLFF
>.|TRBV5-5|TRBJ2-1
CASSVGQGAYEQFF
>.|TRBV10-3|TRBJ2-7
CAISESTTPYEQYF
>few|TRBV29-1|TRBJ2-1
CSVDQGLGNEQFF
>.|TRBV7-2|TRBJ1-5
CASSGGTGVFQPQHF
>few|TRBV6-4|TRBJ2-3
CASSARVTDTQYF
>few|TRBV2|TRBJ2-7
CASSRSGGNSYEQYF
>.|TRBV6-5|TRBJ1-5
CASRDSHYSNQPQHF
>.|TRBV5-4|TRBJ2-3
CASSLSRVRSTDTQYF
>.|TRBV6-2/TRBV6-3|TRBJ1-1
CASSYDRVRMNTEAFF
>.|TRBV3-1/TRBV3-2|TRBJ2-2
CASRAAGAGTGELFF
>.|TRBV18|TRBJ1-4
CASSIMMGLRSEKLFF
>.|TRBV6-5|TRBJ1-6
CASMRDRLNSPLHF
>.|TRBV6-2/TRBV6-3|TRBJ2-3
CASSYRGLAADTQYF
>few|TRBV5-4|TRBJ2-7
CASSGGSELGLSAYEQYF
>.|TRBV15|TRBJ1-2
CATSRGQANYGYTF
>.|TRBV6-5|TRBJ2-5
CASSWTGQETQYF
>.|TRBV9|TRBJ2-1
CASSARLAGSNEQFF
>once|TRBV6-5|TRBJ1-5
CASRRLQGGVRHF
>.|TRBV7-9|TRBJ1-1
CASSRGPNTEAFF
>.|TRBV4-1|TRBJ1-4
CASSQDRDTNEKLFF
>few|TRBV7-2|TRBJ1-5
CASSIYPTDYSNQPQHF
>.|TRBV5-1|TRBJ2-1
CASRANLAAGGNEQFF
>.|TRBV27|TRBJ1-6
CASSFTGSPLHF
>.|TRBV28|TRBJ2-7
CASSFAGILEQYF
>.|TRBV7-2|TRBJ1-2
CASSKSGTGGGYTF
>.|TRBV3-1/TRBV3-2|TRBJ2-5
CASSLSHSGEETQYF
>.|TRBV7-3|TRBJ2-1
CASSLGSNAGVGEQFF
>.|TRBV7-2|TRBJ1-4
CASSLGGTTNEKLFF